This T cell receptor (beta chain) came from a study of blood T cell repertoires in COVID-19. Whole-study context: Sites across the United States, Italy and Spain contributed samples from acute and convalescent COVID-19.

V shed 4 bases, J shed 8 bases, and the junction held 6 bases outside the gene matches. Germline CDR1 reads LGHDT; CDR2 reads YNNKEL (reference sequence). The CDR3 runs to 13 residues. The method was immunoSEQ multiplex PCR; TCRdb's version includes in-frame clones alone and lacks a portion of them. This table has about 300,000 clones, around 92% appearing once. Sequences were obtained from peripheral blood. The clonotype originates from a woman aged 25-40 years with COVID-19, enrolled during active disease. The chain combines TRBV3-1 (or the pseudogene TRBV3-2) with TRBJ2-5; TRBD2 agrees at 8 bases. CDR3 sequence (DNA): TGTGCCAGCAGCCGCGCGGGGGGAGAAACCCAGTACTTC. Encoded protein: CASSRAGGETQYF.